The next 20 T cell receptor beta chains were all read from a single sample in a study of CD8 T cells in ankylosing spondylitis. Their specific antigens are unknown. TCRdb reprocessed the 5' RACE reads via MiXCR and lists one record per CDR3 protein. The sample shows about 540,000 distinct CDR3 sequences, approximately 12% of them seen only once. Study-level findings and limits: The study identified a TCR beta motif of seven or eight highly homologous variants that appeared characteristic of ankylosing spondylitis blood.

The specimen sequenced was blood, either unsorted or a sorted T cell fraction (not recorded which). Receptors were obtained from a male donor with ankylosing spondylitis.

The chain employs TRBV7-2 and TRBJ1-1; 8 nucleotides line up with TRBD1. This CDR3 is built from 15 residues. CDR1 and CDR2 from the germline V gene are SGHTA and FQGNSA. The junction had 7 bases not matched to a gene; V was cut back by 2 bases and J by 5 bases. CDR3 region: CASSLRTGGNTEAFF. The CDR3 coding sequence is TGTGCCAGCAGCTTAAGAACAGGGGGAAATACTGAAGCTTTCTTT.

This clonotype has more than one count but fewer than ten. The chain combines TRBV20-1 with TRBJ2-7, with 10 bases aligning to TRBD2. CDR1 is DFQATT, CDR2 SNEGSKA, per germline (reference sequence). V was pared by 3 bases and J by 4 bases, with 9 bases of the junction left unmatched. The length of the CDR3 is 15 residues. This chain's CDR3 is CSARRLAGAKYEQYF. In DNA form, the CDR3 reads TGCAGTGCTAGGCGGCTAGCGGGAGCAAAATACGAGCAGTACTTC.

This clonotype has a handful of counts. This sequence joins TRBV11-3 and TRBJ1-1; 7 nucleotides align to TRBD1. Trimming removed 5 bases from V and 6 bases from J; junction bases left unmatched: 9. The CDR3 loop spans 14 amino acids. Germline assignment: CDR1 SGHNT and CDR2 YENEEA. The CDR3 nucleotides read TGTGCCAGCAGCGTACGAAGGACAGGCGCTGAAGCTTTCTTT. This encodes CASSVRRTGAEAFF.

The genes are TRBV24-1 and TRBJ1-1, with a tentative D call TRBD1 (5 bases). Germline CDR1 and CDR2: KGHDR and SFDVKD. The CDR3 loop spans 14 amino acids. Trimming cost V 3 bases and J 8 bases, with 15 bases left between them. This chain's CDR3 is CATSDPYRPGEAFF. The CDR3 DNA reads TGTGCCACCAGTGATCCCTACAGGCCAGGGGAAGCTTTCTTT.

This clonotype was seen more than once but under ten times. The chain combines TRBV20-1 with TRBJ1-1; 7 bases map to TRBD1. V lost 6 bases and J lost 0; bases outside the gene matches: 13. The CDR3 is made up of 16 amino acids. Germline V gene sequence: CDR1 DFQATT, CDR2 SNEGSKA (reference sequence). CDR3 loop: CSAPPGQLVLNTEAFF. The CDR3 bases are TGCAGTGCCCCACCGGGACAGTTAGTTTTGAACACTGAAGCTTTCTTT.

The V gene is TRBV2, the J gene TRBJ1-2; D is ambiguous. Deletions cut 2 bases from V and 3 bases from J, with 10 bases between. The CDR3 consists of 14 residues. CDR1 is SNHLY, CDR2 FYNNEI, per germline. The CDR3 reads CASSETGSHYGYTF. CDR3 bases: TGTGCCAGCAGTGAAACGGGCAGCCACTATGGCTACACCTTC. The full variable domain, in which reference TRBV2 and TRBJ1-2 provide the parts outside the CDR3, is EPEVTQTPSHQVTQMGQEVILRCVPISNHLYFYWYRQILGQKVEFLVSFYNNEISEKSEIFDDQFSVERPDGSNFTLKIRSTKLEDSAMYFCASSETGSHYGYTFGSGTRLTVV.

This clonotype was counted a few times. The chain has TRBV10-3 and TRBJ2-3, with D possibly being TRBD1 or TRBD2 (5 bases each). V was pared by 7 bases and J by 2 bases, with 13 bases between. Germline V gives CDR1 ENHRY, CDR2 SYGVKD. The CDR3 has 14 residues. The CDR3 reads CAITGPHPTDTQYF. Written as DNA, the CDR3 is TGTGCCATCACGGGACCCCACCCCACAGATACGCAGTATTTT.

Only a few counts were recorded for this clonotype. V is TRBV27 and J is TRBJ2-7; 9 bases agree with TRBD2. This CDR3 comprises 14 residues. Trimming removed 5 bases from V and 4 bases from J; junction bases left unmatched: 6. Looked up from germline, CDR1 is MNHEY and CDR2 is SMNVEV (reference sequence). The CDR3 reads CASSRLAGLYEQYV. CDR3 DNA sequence: TGTGCCAGCAGTCGTCTAGCGGGATTGTACGAGCAGTACGTC.

The chain recombines TRBV6-1 with TRBJ1-4; 9 bases align to TRBD1. With 7 bases clipped from V and 4 bases from J, the junction kept 4 bases outside the gene matches. Per germline, CDR1 MNHNS and CDR2 SASEGT. The CDR3 loop spans 14 amino acids. The CDR3 protein is CASTGTGINEKLFF. DNA of the CDR3: TGTGCCAGCACCGGGACAGGGATTAATGAAAAACTGTTTTTT.

This clonotype was seen a handful of times. The chain links TRBV2 to TRBJ1-1; D gene unclear. Germline-derived CDR1 and CDR2 are SNHLY and FYNNEI. V lost 4 bases and J 4 bases, leaving 13 bases between the germline ends. The CDR3 loop spans 14 amino acids. The CDR3 here is CASSVDGQRTEAFF. The CDR3 bases are TGTGCCAGCAGTGTGGACGGCCAGCGCACTGAAGCTTTCTTT.

V usage is TRBV28 and J usage is TRBJ2-1, with D maybe TRBD2 (6 bases). Germline CDR1 is MDHEN and CDR2 is SYDVKM. The V gene lost 6 bases and the J gene lost 2 bases, with 14 bases spanning the gap. The CDR3 length is 15 residues. CDR3 in DNA: TGTGCCAGCAGACCCGCGGGCGGGGCCTACAATGAGCAGTTCTTC. Translation gives CASRPAGGAYNEQFF.

This clonotype was recorded a few times. The V call is TRBV11-3, the J call TRBJ2-5, with D unclear. Germline V gene sequence: CDR1 SGHNT, CDR2 YENEEA. This CDR3 has 15 residues. The V and J ends lost 5 bases and 1 base respectively, with 14 bases between them. CDR3 nucleotide sequence: TGTGCCAGCAGCCGACGGTCAATCGGCCAAGAGACCCAGTACTTC. This translates into CASSRRSIGQETQYF.

There are a few counts of this clonotype. V usage is TRBV25-1 and J usage is TRBJ2-7; possible D gene TRBD1, 5 bases. V gave up 4 bases and J gave up 3 bases, with 19 bases separating them. Germline V gene sequence: CDR1 MGHDK, CDR2 SYGVNS. The length of the CDR3 is 16 residues. CDR3 sequence: CASSAGGIGQGYEQYF. The CDR3 nucleotides are TGTGCCAGCAGTGCAGGTGGGATTGGGCAGGGCTACGAGCAGTACTTC.

The gene calls are TRBV15 and TRBJ1-4; 7 nucleotides align to TRBD1. The V and J ends lost 2 bases and 5 bases, in that order; junction bases with no gene match: 5. CDR1 and CDR2 (germline): LNHNV, YYDKDF (reference sequence). CDR3 length: 15 amino acids. CDR3: CATSRIQGPNEKLFF. The DNA for the CDR3 is TGTGCCACCAGCAGAATACAGGGGCCAAATGAAAAACTGTTTTTT.

The V call is TRBV5-6, the J call TRBJ2-5, with D perhaps matching TRBD1 (6 bases). The CDR3 length is 16 residues. Trimming pared 0 bases from V and 5 bases from J, leaving 17 bases between. Germline lookup yields CDR1 SGHDT and CDR2 YYEEEE. CDR3 in amino acids: CASSLGVGTHGETQYF. The CDR3 DNA is TGTGCCAGCAGCTTGGGAGTCGGGACACACGGGGAGACCCAGTACTTC.

This clonotype was picked up a small number of times. The chain uses TRBV6-2 or TRBV6-3 and TRBJ1-5; 7 positions agree with TRBD1. Trimming at V came to 2 bases and at J to 7 bases, leaving 8 bases not matched to a gene. Germline values: CDR1 MNHEY, CDR2 SVGEGT. This CDR3 has 15 amino acids. The DNA for the CDR3 is TGTGCCAGCAGTTACCCTACAGGGGCAAGACAGCCCCAGCATTTT. It codes for CASSYPTGARQPQHF.

This clonotype was picked up a small number of times. The chain joins TRBV7-2 to TRBJ2-1; possibly TRBD1 or TRBD2 for D (5 bases each). V lost 4 bases, J lost 4 bases, and 14 bases lay in between. CDR3 length equals 15 residues. Germline CDR1 reads SGHTA; CDR2 reads FQGNSA. The CDR3, as DNA: TGTGCCAGCAGCTACTTACAGTGGGGGTACAATGAGCAGTTCTTC. Encoded protein: CASSYLQWGYNEQFF.

This chain links TRBV19 with TRBJ2-1, with 8 bases matching TRBD2. This CDR3 has 15 residues. Germline loops: CDR1 LNHDA, CDR2 SQIVND (reference sequence). With 1 base clipped from V and 9 bases from J, the junction kept 8 bases outside the gene matches. As DNA, the CDR3 is TGTGCCAGTAGTATAGGGACTAGCCGACGTATTGAGCAGTTCTTC. Protein: CASSIGTSRRIEQFF.

This clonotype was observed many times. The rearrangement joins TRBV11-2 to TRBJ2-1; D not certain. Germline CDR1 is SGHAT and CDR2 is FQNNGV. V gave up 4 bases and J gave up 8 bases, with 9 bases separating them. The CDR3 has 12 residues. CDR3: CASSYSWDEQFF. Written as DNA, the CDR3 is TGTGCCAGCAGCTATAGCTGGGATGAGCAGTTCTTC.

The V call is TRBV6-2 or TRBV6-3, the J call TRBJ2-2; 10 bases line up with TRBD2. V lost 4 bases, J lost 1 base, and 3 bases stayed unmatched. The germline V gene encodes CDR1 MNHEY and CDR2 SVGEGT. The CDR3 is 16 residues long. CDR3: CASSSTSGMNTGELFF. CDR3 sequence (DNA): TGTGCCAGCAGTTCAACTAGCGGGATGAACACCGGGGAGCTGTTTTTT.